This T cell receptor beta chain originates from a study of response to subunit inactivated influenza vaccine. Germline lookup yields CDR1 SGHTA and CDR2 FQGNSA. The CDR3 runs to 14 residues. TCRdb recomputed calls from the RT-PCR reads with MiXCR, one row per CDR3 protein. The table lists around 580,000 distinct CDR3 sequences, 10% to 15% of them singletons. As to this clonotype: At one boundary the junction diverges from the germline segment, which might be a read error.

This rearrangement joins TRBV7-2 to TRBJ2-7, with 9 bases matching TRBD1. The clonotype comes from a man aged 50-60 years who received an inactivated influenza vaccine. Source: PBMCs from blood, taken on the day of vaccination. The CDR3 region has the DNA TGTGCCAGCAGAAGGGACAGGGAGGTTGGGGAGCTGTACTTC. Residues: CASRRDREVGELYF.